This T cell receptor beta chain comes out of a study of cytomegalovirus exposure and HLA in healthy donors. Study results and limitations: Later analysis indicated greater clonal expansion among HLA-associated TCR beta chains than among equally common other chains.

This CDR3 has 16 residues. V shed 3 bases, J shed 2 bases, and the junction held 8 bases outside the gene matches. Germline CDR1 MDHEN, CDR2 SYDVKM. Donors counted as nominally healthy when sampled, yet unrecorded immune exposures were likely. PCR amplification relied on 60 Vbeta primers (plus 13 Jbeta primers). Libraries were prepared by immunoSEQ multiplex PCR; TCRdb keeps only in-frame clonotypes and omits some of them. The sample yields around 130,000 clones, 65% to 80% seen once. This clone occurred a few times. Antigen unknown. Sequencing was done on a sample of PBMCs. This TCR came from a woman in her thirties or forties in good health and CMV-seronegative. The chain joins TRBV28 to TRBJ2-7, with 9 bases aligning to TRBD1. CDR3 nucleotides: TGTGCCAGCAGTTTCCAGCCTCGACAGGGGGCCTACGAGCAGTACTTC. Translated, it gives CASSFQPRQGAYEQYF.